The 17 T cell receptor beta chains presented below share a single source sample, sequenced in a study of vaccination effects on CD4 cells after COVID-19 (dated by TCRdb to about 2022). No antigens are known for them. The ViraFEST assay stimulated PBMC with viral peptide pools and then used TCR sequencing to identify antigen-specific CD4+ T cell clonotypes by expansion. After around eleven days of culture, CD4+ T cells were isolated with the EasySep CD4+ T cell isolation kit. Convalescent patients had PCR-confirmed SARS-CoV-2 infection between March and December 2020, before Alpha, Beta and Delta variants emerged in the United States. Library preparation used the immunoSEQ multiplex PCR assay. TCRdb obtained this table from immuneACCESS and retained in-frame rearrangements with V and J assigned. These tables miss some clones; where compared with another copy, unresolved V genes account for less than half of the shortfall, and the remainder is unexplained. For this sample the table gives 63,000 or so clones, of which around 72% were detected only once. About 5% of the sample comes from the top ten.

The sample here was CD4+ T cells from PBMCs cultured with HIV peptides, taken before COVID-19 vaccination. The cell subset or site label corresponds to: HIV-1 Nef peptide pool negative control/reference culture. The receptors shown here come from a human donor who had a prior SARS-CoV-2 infection.

The CDR3 spells CASSLNQGSGNQPQHF. CDR3 sequence (DNA): TGTGCCAGCAGTCTTAATCAGGGATCCGGCAATCAGCCCCAGCATTTT. V gene TRBV6-2 or TRBV6-3 combines with J gene TRBJ1-5; D perhaps matches TRBD1 (5 bases). Germline lookup yields CDR1 MNHEY and CDR2 SVGEGT. Trimming removed 5 bases at V and 2 bases at J, with 16 bases between. CDR3 length equals 16 residues.

The V call is TRBV6-5, the J call TRBJ2-3; D is possibly TRBD2 (5 bases). V was shortened by 2 bases and J by 0 bases, with 12 bases between the two germline ends. Germline V gene lookup returns CDR1 MNHEY and CDR2 SVGAGI. The CDR3 sequence is 16 residues long. The CDR3 is CASSYNLGSSTDTQYF. CDR3 nucleotide sequence: TGTGCCAGCAGTTACAATTTGGGGAGTAGCACAGATACGCAGTATTTT.

This clone was counted once. The rearrangement joins TRBV6-1 to TRBJ2-7; the D gene is possibly TRBD1 (5 bases). V dropped 1 base and J dropped 6 bases, with 7 bases sitting between them. Germline CDR1 reads MNHNS; CDR2 reads SASEGT. The CDR3 runs 12 residues. In DNA form, the CDR3 reads TGTGCCAGCAGTGAAGTAGGGGTCGAGCAGTACTTC. It yields the protein CASSEVGVEQYF.

This chain uses TRBV10-1 with TRBJ2-7; a weak D match, TRBD2 (5 bases). CDR3 length: 14 amino acids. V lost 1 base and J 0 bases, leaving 7 bases between the germline ends. Germline CDR1 and CDR2: WNHNN and SYGVQD (reference sequence). CDR3 DNA: TGCGCCAGCAGTGAGTACGGGGACTCCTACGAGCAGTACTTC. This encodes CASSEYGDSYEQYF.

This chain uses TRBV11-2 with TRBJ1-4; no firm D call. Per germline, CDR1 SGHAT and CDR2 FQNNGV. Trimming cost V 1 base and J 8 bases, with 5 bases left between them. The CDR3 extends over 12 amino acids. In nucleotides, the CDR3 is TGTGCCAGCAGCTTAGGGAGAGAAAAACTGTTTTTT. As protein: CASSLGREKLFF.

This CDR3 is CASSERYNTEAFF. The CDR3 nucleotides read TGTGCCAGCAGTGAACGGTACAACACTGAAGCTTTCTTT. The chain links TRBV6-1 to TRBJ1-1; D is uncertain. V gave up 2 bases and J gave up 2 bases, with 6 bases separating them. In germline, CDR1 is MNHNS, CDR2 SASEGT. CDR3 size: 13 residues.

In this sample, this clone turned up once. J is TRBJ2-1 and V is TRBV9; D not certain. Germline V gene sequence: CDR1 SGDLS, CDR2 YYNGEE. CDR3 length: 14 amino acids. V lost 3 bases and J lost 6, with 13 bases in between. The CDR3 here is CASSAASWGNEQFF. The CDR3 coding sequence is TGTGCCAGCAGCGCCGCCAGTTGGGGCAATGAGCAGTTCTTC.

The chain joins TRBV3-1 (or the pseudogene TRBV3-2) to TRBJ2-1, with a possible D match to TRBD1 (6 bases). Trimming took 0 bases from V and 4 from J, leaving 13 bases between them. CDR3 length equals 16 residues. Germline V lookup: CDR1 LGHDT, CDR2 YNNKEL (reference sequence). CDR3 residues: CASSQDFGGQYNEQFF. The CDR3 region has the DNA TGTGCCAGCAGCCAAGATTTTGGGGGCCAATACAATGAGCAGTTCTTC.

J is TRBJ2-7 and V is TRBV3-1 (or the pseudogene TRBV3-2), with 9 bases aligning to TRBD1. Germline lookup yields CDR1 LGHDT and CDR2 YNNKEL (reference sequence). The V gene end was trimmed by 3 bases and the J gene end by 3 bases; junction bases not matched to a gene: 3. The CDR3 length is 14 residues. The CDR3 coding sequence is TGTGCCAGCAGCCACACAGGGGGCGTCTACGAGCAGTACTTC. Its translation is CASSHTGGVYEQYF.

This clone is a singleton in its sample. The chain is built from TRBV19 and TRBJ1-1; no clear D gene. Germline V CDR1 and CDR2: LNHDA, SQIVND (reference sequence). Trimming cost V 8 bases and J 4 bases, with 17 bases left between them. This CDR3 comprises 14 residues. CDR3 DNA sequence: TGTGCCAGTCAGTCCGACCACTTAAGCACTGAAGCTTTCTTT. Its translation is CASQSDHLSTEAFF.

J is TRBJ1-2 and V is TRBV5-4, with TRBD1 matching over 11 bases. V dropped 1 base and J dropped 8; count of bases not matched to a gene: 1. Looked up from germline, CDR1 is SGHNT and CDR2 is YYREEE (reference sequence). This CDR3 is 13 amino acids long. The CDR3 nucleotides read TGTGCCAGCAGCTTGAGGACAGGGGGCGGCTACACCTTC. It translates to CASSLRTGGGYTF.

The rearrangement joins TRBV29-1 to TRBJ2-3; no firm D call. This CDR3 is built from 12 residues. The V and J ends lost 7 bases and 2 bases respectively, with 10 bases between them. The germline CDR1 and CDR2 sequences are SQVTM and ANQGSEA. As DNA, the CDR3 is TGCAGCGGCAAAAGGGACACAGATACGCAGTATTTT. It translates to CSGKRDTDTQYF.

This clone was counted once. The chain links TRBV9 to TRBJ1-2, with D maybe TRBD1 (5 bases). CDR1 is SGDLS, CDR2 YYNGEE, per germline. Deletions cut 0 bases from V and 7 bases from J, with 7 bases between. This CDR3 is 12 amino acids long. The CDR3 sequence: CASSVVGAGYTF. Here the CDR3 DNA reads TGTGCCAGCAGCGTAGTCGGGGCTGGCTACACCTTC.

This clone has only a few counts. This rearrangement joins TRBV5-1 to TRBJ2-1; D is possibly TRBD1 (6 bases). Germline CDR1 and CDR2: SGHRS and YFSETQ. This CDR3 spans 14 amino acids. V lost 0 bases and J 4 bases, leaving 8 bases between the germline ends. CDR3: CASSLEGHYNEQFF. The CDR3 coding sequence is TGCGCCAGCAGCTTGGAGGGACATTACAATGAGCAGTTCTTC.

V is TRBV4-3 and J is TRBJ2-3; no firm D call. CDR1 is LGHNA and CDR2 is YSLEER in the germline V gene. The CDR3 spans 14 residues. Trimming removed 4 bases at V and 2 bases at J, with 10 bases between. DNA of the CDR3: TGCGCCAGCAGCCTCGCCTACTTCACAGATACGCAGTATTTT. Translated: CASSLAYFTDTQYF.

This clone occurred a few times. The chain combines TRBV18 with TRBJ2-3, with D possibly being TRBD1 or TRBD2 (6 bases each). Looked up from germline, CDR1 is KGHSH and CDR2 is LQKENI. The V end lost 2 bases, the J end lost 4 bases, and 10 bases lay between the germline ends. This CDR3 has 14 amino acids. CDR3 sequence (DNA): TGTGCCAGCTCACCAACCGGGGGCCCAGATACGCAGTATTTT. It encodes CASSPTGGPDTQYF.

V is TRBV3-1 (or the pseudogene TRBV3-2) and J is TRBJ1-2, with D unclear. Trimming took off 3 bases at V and 0 bases at J, with 11 bases between the two ends. This CDR3 has 15 amino acids. Germline V gene lookup returns CDR1 LGHDT and CDR2 YNNKEL (reference sequence). The DNA of the CDR3 is TGTGCCAGCAGCCAGGGGTGGACTTCTAACTATGGCTACACCTTC. Encoded protein: CASSQGWTSNYGYTF.